The present T cell receptor beta chain was sequenced within a study of T cell repertoires in cytomegalovirus infection. Study-wide background: Recently identified HLA-C-restricted CMV epitopes were used, and well-studied HLA-B-restricted CMV epitopes were used as well. Public TCR beta signatures provided an indication of both CMV infection and a matching HLA type. General study findings and limits: What dominated the ex vivo response were HLA-C-restricted CMV-specific TCR beta clonotypes.

This clonotype occurred a few times. The antigen is undetermined. The CDR3 sequence is 14 residues long. Germline-derived CDR1 and CDR2 are MNHNY and SVGAGI (reference sequence). V was cut by 2 bases and J by 10 bases, with 15 bases left in between. TCRdb re-called the reads through MiXCR, storing one row per CDR3 protein. Of fewer than 150,000 distinct CDR3 sequences in the sample, under 35% are singletons; the top ten hold around two fifths. This material consisted of CD8+ T cells from cultured PBMCs, taken from culture after CMV antigen stimulation. This chain joins TRBV6-6 and TRBJ2-1; D not certain. The receptor's source is a human donor in good health (CMV status not recorded). Some clones in this sample may be carry-over from other donors' samples. The CDR3 nucleotides are TGTGCCAGCAGTTACATTGCAGGATCGCACGAGCAGTTCTTC. It translates to CASSYIAGSHEQFF.